This T cell receptor (beta chain) was profiled in a study of cytomegalovirus exposure and HLA in healthy donors. Study-level results: The analysis excluded some indistinguishable V segments, including TRBV6-2 and TRBV6-3.

On this clone itself: Its antigen is as yet unknown.

This CDR3 is 18 amino acids long. V lost 3 bases, J lost 4 bases, and 24 bases lay in between. CDR1 SGDLS and CDR2 YYNGEE come from the germline V gene. The PCR made use of 60 Vbeta and 13 Jbeta primers. The protocol was immunoSEQ multiplex PCR, while the TCRdb copy is restricted to in-frame clones and leaves out a portion. Here the sample spans 150,000 to 200,000 clones, 80% to 90% being singletons. This receptor was obtained from a woman between 50 and 59 years old in good health and CMV-seronegative. The chain links TRBV9 to TRBJ2-3, with D maybe TRBD2 (6 bases). Source material: PBMCs. CDR3 loop: CASSAPLVMSWEADTQYF. The CDR3 DNA reads as TGTGCCAGCAGCGCCCCGTTAGTCATGAGCTGGGAGGCAGATACGCAGTATTTT.